The 6 T cell receptor beta chains below all came from one sample that was sequenced in a study of blood T cell repertoires in COVID-19. Here immunoSEQ multiplex PCR was the method, and the copy in TCRdb shows in-frame clones only, minus some. The sample records 15,000 to 20,000 clones, nearly 90% being singletons. Sequencing was performed on peripheral blood. These receptors were taken from a human donor in a cohort sampled during active COVID-19.

CDR3 coding DNA: TGTGCCAGCAGTCGGATGGACAGGGGAGAGACCCAGTACTTC. Translation gives CASSRMDRGETQYF. The chain is built from TRBV27 and TRBJ2-5, with 9 bases identical to TRBD1. With V trimmed by 5 bases and J by 4 bases, 5 bases remained unmatched. Germline V gene lookup returns CDR1 MNHEY and CDR2 SMNVEV (reference sequence). There are 14 residues in the CDR3.

This clone appeared once. The chain joins TRBV5-4 to TRBJ2-6; D ambiguous. The CDR3 sequence is 16 residues long. The V end lost 2 bases, the J end lost 0 bases, and 9 bases lay between the germline ends. From germline, CDR1 is SGHNT and CDR2 YYREEE (reference sequence). The CDR3 DNA is TGTGCCAGCAGCTTTATGGAGAACTCTGGGGCCAACGTCCTGACTTTC. Amino acid sequence: CASSFMENSGANVLTF.

This clone has just a few counts. This sequence joins TRBV21-1 and TRBJ1-2; TRBD1 reflects the table's D call only, with no check against the DNA. TRBV21-1 corresponds to a pseudogene. There are 15 residues in the CDR3. CDR3 amino acids: CASSKRAEQGGGYTF. The CDR3, as DNA: TGTGCCAGCAGCAAACGTGCGGAACAGGGCGGCGGCTACACCTTC.

The chain combines TRBV4-2 with TRBJ2-3; TRBD2 matches 7 bases. This CDR3 has 15 amino acids. Germline V gives CDR1 LGHNA, CDR2 YNFKEQ. V was pared by 1 base and J by 2 bases, with 3 bases of the junction left unmatched. The CDR3 DNA reads as TGTGCCAGCAGCCAAGGTGGGAGGGCCACAGATACGCAGTATTTT. Translated: CASSQGGRATDTQYF.

This clone has a handful of counts. The chain joins TRBV9 to TRBJ2-3, with TRBD1 identical over 7 bases. Germline assignment: CDR1 SGDLS and CDR2 YYNGEE. The CDR3 runs 21 residues. V shed 3 bases, J shed 0 bases, and the junction held 22 bases outside the gene matches. CDR3 region: CASSDPLRDSRQPLSTDTQYF. In nucleotides, the CDR3 is TGTGCCAGCAGCGACCCCCTCCGGGACAGCCGACAGCCTCTCAGCACAGATACGCAGTATTTT.

The V call is TRBV5-6, the J call TRBJ2-5; D possibly corresponds to TRBD1 (6 bases). This CDR3 has 15 amino acids. CDR1 and CDR2 (germline): SGHDT, YYEEEE. The ends were cut back, 4 bases at V and 5 bases at J, with 18 bases in the middle. CDR3: CASSPGRTAQETQYF. The CDR3 nucleotides read TGTGCCAGCAGCCCAGGTAGGACAGCCCAGGAGACCCAGTACTTC.